Listed below are T cell receptor beta chains from one sample, sequenced in a study of shared clonotypes between healthy human individuals. The repertoire was sequenced with immunoSEQ multiplex PCR; TCRdb's copy has only in-frame clones and lacks some. Found here are about 800,000 clones, 95% to 97% of them singletons; the top ten hold about 0.21%. Material for sequencing was naive CD8+ T cells sorted from blood. Source of these receptors: a man aged 25 to 40 in good health. The CDR3 runs from the conserved cysteine through the conserved F or W. A D gene is named only where the DNA matches it firmly. Clone size is given for some rows only: seen once, a few or many times, or a class if the clone is expanded.

D gene	J gene	V gene	clone size	CDR3 protein	CDR3 DNA
-	TRBJ2-4	TRBV5-1	once	CASSLSLAGAKNIQYF	TGCGCCAGCAGCTTGTCTCTGGCCGGGGCGAAAAACATTCAGTACTTC
-	TRBJ1-2	TRBV2	-	CASRGTAYGYTF	TGTGCCAGCAGGGGGACGGCTTATGGCTACACCTTC
-	TRBJ1-2	TRBV9	once	CASTQRGGGYTF	TGTGCCAGCACCCAACGCGGGGGCGGCTACACCTTC
-	TRBJ2-2	TRBV27	-	CASSPAPGELFF	TGTGCCAGCAGTCCAGCGCCCGGGGAGCTGTTTTTT
-	TRBJ2-7	TRBV25-1	-	CASSWGDEQYF	TGTGCCAGCAGTTGGGGGGACGAGCAGTACTTC
TRBD2	TRBJ2-3	TRBV11-2	-	CASSVGGRLAGIQYTQYF	TGTGCCAGCAGCGTAGGGGGGCGGCTAGCGGGAATTCAGTATACGCAGTATTTT
-	TRBJ1-1	TRBV28	-	CASDRGVDQAFF	TGTGCCAGCGACCGGGGCGTGGACCAAGCTTTCTTT
-	TRBJ1-2	TRBV28	-	CASSFVGGYYGYTF	TGTGCCAGCAGTTTTGTTGGGGGTTACTATGGCTACACCTTC
-	TRBJ2-7	TRBV4-1	-	CASSPANNYEQYF	TGCGCCAGCAGCCCGGCGAATAACTACGAGCAGTACTTC
-	TRBJ2-7	TRBV5-1	-	CASSLDWTAIFSYEQYF	TGCGCCAGCAGCTTGGATTGGACGGCGATATTCTCCTACGAGCAGTACTTC
-	TRBJ2-7	TRBV27	-	CASSLSRKKGDEQYF	TGTGCCAGCAGTTTATCCAGAAAAAAGGGCGACGAGCAGTACTTC
-	TRBJ2-5	TRBV18	-	CASSPPRDYRQETQYF	TGTGCCAGCTCACCACCGAGAGACTACCGACAAGAGACCCAGTACTTC
-	TRBJ2-7	TRBV13	-	CASSLGTSYEQYF	TGTGCCAGCAGCTTAGGGACTAGCTACGAGCAGTACTTC
-	TRBJ2-1	TRBV5-4	-	CASSLGSPAYNEQFF	TGTGCCAGCAGCTTGGGAAGCCCAGCCTACAATGAGCAGTTCTTC
TRBD2	TRBJ2-1	TRBV10-1	-	CASSGSSGRTFRSSYNEQFF	TGCGCCAGCAGTGGATCTAGCGGGAGGACATTCCGGAGCTCCTACAATGAGCAGTTCTTC
-	TRBJ2-5	TRBV18	-	CASSPTMDFSQETQYF	TGTGCCAGCTCACCTACTATGGATTTTTCGCAGGAGACCCAGTACTTC
-	TRBJ2-5	TRBV4-3	-	CASSQDGYGETQYF	TGCGCCAGCAGCCAAGACGGTTATGGAGAGACCCAGTACTTC
-	TRBJ2-7	TRBV5-8	-	CASSLEGSYEQYF	TGTGCCAGCAGCTTGGAGGGTTCCTACGAGCAGTACTTC
TRBD1	TRBJ2-1	TRBV27	-	CASSPGTEPYNEQFF	TGTGCCAGCAGTCCCGGGACAGAGCCTTACAATGAGCAGTTCTTC
-	TRBJ1-2	TRBV7-8	-	CASSPGREGYTF	TGTGCCAGCAGTCCCGGCCGTGAAGGCTACACCTTC
-	TRBJ2-1	TRBV18	-	CASSPIGGPREQFF	TGTGCCAGCTCACCGATCGGAGGGCCTAGGGAGCAGTTCTTC
-	TRBJ1-5	TRBV28	-	CASSTGRDDPSQPQHF	TGTGCCAGCAGTACGGGCAGGGACGACCCGAGTCAGCCCCAGCATTTT
TRBD1	TRBJ1-4	TRBV7-9	-	CASSWDRLNEKLFF	TGTGCCAGCAGCTGGGACAGGTTAAATGAAAAACTGTTTTTT
-	TRBJ2-5	TRBV6-5	-	CASRGPPRETQYF	TGTGCCAGCAGAGGACCGCCTAGGGAGACCCAGTACTTC
TRBD1	TRBJ2-7	TRBV4-3	-	CASSQDRGEGTASYEQYF	TGCGCCAGCAGCCAAGATCGGGGCGAAGGGACAGCCTCCTACGAGCAGTACTTC
-	TRBJ1-4	TRBV7-9	-	CASGRGDEKLFF	TGTGCCAGCGGGAGAGGGGATGAAAAACTGTTTTTT
-	TRBJ1-4	TRBV7-9	-	CASSSQGLGEKLFF	TGTGCCAGCAGCTCCCAGGGCTTAGGGGAAAAACTGTTTTTT
-	TRBJ2-5	TRBV14	-	CASSKGPRLLQETQYF	TGTGCCAGCAGCAAGGGGCCGCGCCTGCTACAAGAGACCCAGTACTTC
-	TRBJ2-7	TRBV27	-	CASSLSDGGYEQYF	TGTGCCAGCAGTTTATCGGATGGTGGCTACGAGCAGTACTTC
TRBD1	TRBJ1-5	TRBV18	-	CASSPDRGFQPQHF	TGTGCCAGCTCCCCAGACAGGGGGTTCCAGCCCCAGCATTTT
-	TRBJ1-2	TRBV29-1	-	CSVAVDYGYTF	TGCAGCGTTGCGGTCGACTATGGCTACACCTTC
-	TRBJ1-1	TRBV7-9	-	CASRTGNTEAFF	TGTGCCAGCAGGACAGGGAACACTGAAGCTTTCTTT
-	TRBJ2-7	TRBV5-4	few	CASSSDSNSYEQYF	TGTGCCAGCAGCTCGGACAGCAACTCCTACGAGCAGTACTTC
TRBD1	TRBJ2-1	TRBV6-6	once	CASSYGTGGGNEQFF	TGTGCCAGCAGTTACGGGACAGGGGGCGGGAATGAGCAGTTCTTC
-	TRBJ1-4	TRBV11-2	-	CASSLVPFDQTPNEKLFF	TGTGCCAGCAGCTTAGTCCCATTCGACCAAACACCTAATGAAAAACTGTTTTTT
-	TRBJ2-7	TRBV7-2	-	CASSLVASTPSYEQYF	TGTGCCAGCAGCTTAGTGGCCTCCACCCCGTCCTACGAGCAGTACTTC
TRBD1	TRBJ2-5	TRBV9	-	CASSSGQGKETQYF	TGTGCCAGCAGCTCCGGACAGGGAAAAGAGACCCAGTACTTC
TRBD2	TRBJ2-1	TRBV11-2	-	CASTIFGDRGLAGVYEQFF	TGTGCCAGCACCATCTTCGGGGACAGGGGACTAGCGGGAGTCTATGAGCAGTTCTTC
TRBD2	TRBJ2-7	TRBV18	-	CASSPSSGSYEQYF	TGTGCCAGCTCCCCCTCCAGCGGGAGCTACGAGCAGTACTTC
-	TRBJ1-1	TRBV5-1	-	CASSLRGGDTEAFF	TGCGCCAGCAGCTTGAGGGGAGGAGACACTGAAGCTTTCTTT
TRBD2	TRBJ2-7	TRBV7-8	-	CASRSTSGSPYEQYF	TGTGCCAGCAGATCGACTAGCGGGAGCCCCTACGAGCAGTACTTC
-	TRBJ2-1	TRBV7-9	-	CASSFPPRFF	TGTGCCAGCAGCTTTCCCCCCCGGTTCTTC
-	TRBJ1-1	TRBV11-2	-	CASSLEFSPNTEAFF	TGTGCCAGCAGCTTAGAATTCAGCCCGAACACTGAAGCTTTCTTT
TRBD2	TRBJ2-1	TRBV5-1	-	CASSLLAGDGYNEQFF	TGCGCCAGCAGCTTGTTAGCGGGAGACGGCTACAATGAGCAGTTCTTC
TRBD2	TRBJ2-1	TRBV4-1	-	CASSPERESSYNEQFF	TGCGCCAGCAGCCCTGAGCGGGAGAGCTCCTACAATGAGCAGTTCTTC
-	TRBJ1-5	TRBV27	-	CASSRGDSNQPQHF	TGTGCCAGCAGTCGGGGGGATAGCAATCAGCCCCAGCATTTT
-	TRBJ2-7	TRBV29-1	once	CSVDSGTYEQYF	TGCAGCGTTGATTCTGGGACCTACGAGCAGTACTTC
TRBD2	TRBJ2-7	TRBV27	-	CASSPRTSGKPYEQYF	TGTGCCAGCAGCCCTCGGACTAGCGGGAAGCCCTACGAGCAGTACTTC
-	TRBJ1-1	TRBV13	-	CASSLGSSQAFF	TGTGCCAGCAGCTTAGGTTCCTCACAGGCTTTCTTT
-	TRBJ2-7	TRBV27	-	CASSTPNRAYEQYF	TGTGCCAGCAGTACCCCTAACAGGGCCTACGAGCAGTACTTC
TRBD2	TRBJ2-1	TRBV29-1	-	CSVEDGGTSGSFSYNEQFF	TGCAGCGTTGAAGATGGAGGGACTAGCGGGAGTTTCTCCTACAATGAGCAGTTCTTC